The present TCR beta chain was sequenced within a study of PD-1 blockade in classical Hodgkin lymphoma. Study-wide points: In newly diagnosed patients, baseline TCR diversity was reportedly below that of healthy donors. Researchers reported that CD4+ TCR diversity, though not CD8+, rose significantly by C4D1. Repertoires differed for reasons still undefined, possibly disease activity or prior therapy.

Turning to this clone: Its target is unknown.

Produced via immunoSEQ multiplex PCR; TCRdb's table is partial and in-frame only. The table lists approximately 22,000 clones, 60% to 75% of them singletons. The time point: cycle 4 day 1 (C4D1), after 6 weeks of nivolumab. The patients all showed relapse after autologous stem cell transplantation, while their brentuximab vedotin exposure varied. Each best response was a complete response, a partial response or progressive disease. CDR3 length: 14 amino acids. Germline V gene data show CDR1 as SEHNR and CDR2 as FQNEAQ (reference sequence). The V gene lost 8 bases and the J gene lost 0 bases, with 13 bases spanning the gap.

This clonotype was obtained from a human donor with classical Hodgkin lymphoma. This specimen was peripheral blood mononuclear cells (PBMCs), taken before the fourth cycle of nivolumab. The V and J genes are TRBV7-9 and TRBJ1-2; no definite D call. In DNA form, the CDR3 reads TGTGCCAGCGGGAGATTTGATCCTAACTATGGCTACACCTTC. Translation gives CASGRFDPNYGYTF.